The 14 T cell receptor beta chains below all came from one sample that was sequenced in a study of blood T cells in healthy people across ages. A sample-barcoded 5' primer and a J-beta primer mix were used in a second PCR of roughly 6 to 11 cycles. TCRdb ran MiXCR on the 5' RACE reads and lists one entry per CDR3 protein. The sample consists of 700,000 to 900,000 distinct CDR3 sequences, 40% to 65% of them appearing once. Sequenced material: blood. The origin of the receptors is a man older than 75 in good health.

V and J are TRBV7-2 and TRBJ1-1; 10 bases are shared with TRBD1. Germline CDR1 is SGHTA and CDR2 is FQGNSA. The CDR3 spans 14 residues. J gave up 11 bases and V 3 bases, and 9 bases lay outside the gene matches. The CDR3 sequence is CASSFDRGPIWAFF. CDR3 coding DNA: TGTGCCAGCAGCTTTGACAGGGGGCCTATTTGGGCTTTCTTT.

The rearrangement joins TRBV2 to TRBJ2-3; 9 bases agree with TRBD1. The CDR3 extends over 15 amino acids. J gave up 14 bases and V 3 bases, and 15 bases lay outside the gene matches. Germline CDR1 reads SNHLY; CDR2 reads FYNNEI. CDR3 sequence reads: CASSERDRDWKDAYF. The CDR3 DNA reads TGTGCCAGCAGTGAGCGGGACAGGGATTGGAAAGACGCGTATTTT.

The rearrangement links TRBV3-1 to TRBJ2-2; unclear D gene. CDR1 and CDR2 from the germline V gene are LGHDT and YNNKEL (reference sequence). Trimming shortened V by 7 bases and J by 2 bases, and 14 bases separated the two germline ends. The CDR3 contains 15 residues. The CDR3 sequence is CASIDSRANTGELFF. The CDR3 coding sequence is TGTGCCAGCATCGATAGCCGGGCCAACACCGGGGAGCTGTTTTTT.

This clonotype was recorded only once. The rearrangement joins TRBV20-1 to TRBJ2-1; D tentatively reads TRBD1 or TRBD2 (5 bases each). This CDR3 is built from 14 residues. Between the trimmed V and J ends, which lost 3 bases and 7 bases, there was a span of 16 bases. Germline CDR1 DFQATT, CDR2 SNEGSKA (reference sequence). The CDR3 loop is CSASRAGTGNEQFF. The CDR3 bases are TGCAGTGCTAGTCGGGCAGGGACGGGGAATGAGCAGTTCTTC.

The V and J genes are TRBV24-1 and TRBJ2-1, with 8 bases identical to TRBD2. Germline CDR1 reads KGHDR; CDR2 reads SFDVKD. The CDR3 runs to 16 residues. The V and J ends lost 3 bases and 2 bases, in that order; junction bases with no gene match: 5. This chain's CDR3 is CATSDPSGLAYNEQFF. The CDR3 DNA follows: TGTGCCACCAGTGATCCCTCGGGACTAGCCTACAATGAGCAGTTCTTC.

This clonotype turned up a few times. This chain uses TRBV12-3 or TRBV12-4 with TRBJ1-1; no definite D call. The CDR3 runs 11 residues. The V end was cut by 5 bases, the J end by 6 bases, with 7 bases between. DNA of the CDR3: TGTGCCAGCAGTAACGGCGCTGAAGCTTTCTTT. Translation: CASSNGAEAFF.

With respect to this clonotype: Compared with germline, one end of the junction differs, possibly owing to a read error. The V and J genes are TRBV12-3 or TRBV12-4 and TRBJ2-5; D perhaps matches TRBD1 (5 bases). CDR3 length: 13 residues. The DNA for the CDR3 is TGTGCCAGCAGTGGGGCGGAGCGAAAGACCCAGTATTTC. Encoded protein: CASSGAERKTQYF.

This chain uses TRBV12-3 or TRBV12-4 with TRBJ1-2; TRBD1 agrees at 11 bases. V was clipped by 5 bases and J by 6 bases; unmatched bases: 2. The CDR3 has 13 amino acids. CDR3 bases: TGTGCCAGCAGTCGGGACAGGGGGGATGGCTACACCTTC. As protein: CASSRDRGDGYTF.

This chain links TRBV3-1 with TRBJ2-1, with a tentative D call TRBD1 (6 bases). Near its end, the DNA agrees better with TRBJ2-7, so the J call may be wrong. The CDR3 is 11 residues long. The germline V gene has CDR1 LGHDT and CDR2 YNNKEL (reference sequence). Here the CDR3 DNA reads TGTGCCAGCAGCCAGCAGGGGGAGCAGTACTTC. It codes for CASSQQGEQYF.

This clonotype was observed a few times. The chain employs TRBV24-1 and TRBJ2-4, with TRBD1 identical over 8 bases. Gene TRBJ2-5 matches the end of the DNA better, so the J call may be wrong. Germline V lookup: CDR1 KGHDR, CDR2 SFDVKD. This CDR3 has 15 amino acids. For the CDR3, the DNA is TGTGCCACCAGTGATGGACAGGGCCGCCAAGAGACCCAGTACTTC. Residues: CATSDGQGRQETQYF.

The genes are TRBV29-1 and TRBJ1-1, with 7 positions matching TRBD1. Trimming removed 5 bases from V and 0 bases from J; junction bases left unmatched: 6. The CDR3 spans 14 residues. Germline assignment: CDR1 SQVTM and CDR2 ANQGSEA. In DNA, the CDR3 is TGCAGCGTTTCCACCGGGACAGTGAACACTGAAGCTTTCTTT. Amino acid sequence: CSVSTGTVNTEAFF.

This clonotype has only a few counts. This chain links TRBV3-1 with TRBJ1-6; D ambiguous. CDR3 length: 16 residues. Trimming took 3 bases from V and 3 from J, leaving 12 bases between them. Germline CDR1 and CDR2: LGHDT and YNNKEL (reference sequence). The DNA of the CDR3 is TGTGCCAGCAGCCAGGACCGGACGGACTATAATTCACCCCTCCACTTT. Encoded protein: CASSQDRTDYNSPLHF.

Note on this clonotype: The CDR3 does not close with the conserved phenylalanine or tryptophan, likely indicating a read error. The chain recombines TRBV28 with TRBJ2-1, with 8 positions matching TRBD2. The CDR3 loop spans 20 amino acids. Unmatched junction bases numbered 29, after V lost 8 bases and J lost 8 bases. Looked up from germline, CDR1 is MDHEN and CDR2 is SYDVKM. The CDR3 DNA follows: TGTGCCAGCCTTAGTTTATCCCAACTGACCGGGACCAGCGGGAGCTATGAGCAGTTCTTA. Its protein product is CASLSLSQLTGTSGSYEQFL.

This clonotype was seen many times. The CDR3 DNA reads as TGTGCCAGCAGCTTAGTTCGGGACTCACAAGAGACCCAGTACTTC. Encoded protein: CASSLVRDSQETQYF. V usage is TRBV7-9 and J usage is TRBJ2-5; D is perhaps TRBD2 (6 bases). Trimming removed 1 base at V and 2 bases at J, with 11 bases between. The CDR3 sequence is 15 residues long. Per the germline V gene, CDR1 is SEHNR and CDR2 is FQNEAQ (reference sequence). The full variable domain, completed using reference TRBV7-9 and TRBJ2-5, is DTGVSQNPRHKITKRGQNVTFRCDPISEHNRLYWYRQTLGQGPEFLTYFQNEAQLEKSRLLSDRFSAERPKGSFSTLEIQRTEQGDSAMYLCASSLVRDSQETQYFGPGTRLLVL.